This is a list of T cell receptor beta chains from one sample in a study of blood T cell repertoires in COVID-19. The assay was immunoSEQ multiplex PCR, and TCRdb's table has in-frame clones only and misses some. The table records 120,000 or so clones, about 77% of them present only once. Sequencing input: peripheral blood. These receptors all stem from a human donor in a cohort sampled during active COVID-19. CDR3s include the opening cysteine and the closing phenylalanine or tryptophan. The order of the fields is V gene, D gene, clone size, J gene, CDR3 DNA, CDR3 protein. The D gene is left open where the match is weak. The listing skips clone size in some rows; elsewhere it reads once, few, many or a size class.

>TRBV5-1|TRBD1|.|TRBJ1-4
TGCGCCAGCAGCCCGACAGGGGCAACAAGGGGTGAAAAACTGTTTTTT
CASSPTGATRGEKLFF
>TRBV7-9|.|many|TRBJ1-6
TGTGCCAGCAGCCTCACGGAGGGGTGGCCCTATAATTCACCCCTCCACTTT
CASSLTEGWPYNSPLHF
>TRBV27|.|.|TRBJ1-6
TGTGCCAGCAGACAACCGGGAGGCTCACCCCTCCACTTT
CASRQPGGSPLHF
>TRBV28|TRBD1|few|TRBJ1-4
TGTGCCAGCAGTCGGGACAGTTCAACTAATGAAAAACTGTTTTTT
CASSRDSSTNEKLFF
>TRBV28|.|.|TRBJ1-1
TGTGCCAGCAGCCGCGAGATGTACACTGAAGCTTTCTTT
CASSREMYTEAFF
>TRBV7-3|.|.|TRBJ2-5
TGTGCCAGCAGCTTAAATGGCCTAGCAGAAGAGACCCAGTACTTC
CASSLNGLAEETQYF
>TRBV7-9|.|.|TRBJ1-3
TGTGCCAGCAGCTTAATGCAGGGGCGCGGAAACACCATATATTTT
CASSLMQGRGNTIYF
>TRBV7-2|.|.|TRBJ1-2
TGTGCCAGCAGCTTAAAGGAGGGAACAGGCTACACCTTC
CASSLKEGTGYTF
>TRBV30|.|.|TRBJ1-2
TGTGCCTGGAGCAGGGGCAATGGCTACACCTTC
CAWSRGNGYTF
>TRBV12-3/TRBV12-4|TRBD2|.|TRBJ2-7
TGTGCCAGCAGTCCTAGCGGGATCTACGAGCAGTACTTC
CASSPSGIYEQYF
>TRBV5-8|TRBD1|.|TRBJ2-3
TGTGCCAGCAGCTTGGCACCGGGCACAGGGGGCACAGATACGCAGTATTTT
CASSLAPGTGGTDTQYF
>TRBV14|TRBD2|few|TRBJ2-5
TGTGCCAGCAGCCGGGGGGGAGGCGCGCAAGAGACCCAGTACTTC
CASSRGGGAQETQYF
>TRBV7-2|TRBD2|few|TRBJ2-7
TGTGCCAGCAGCTTAGCGACTAGCGGGATCGACGAGCAGTACTTC
CASSLATSGIDEQYF
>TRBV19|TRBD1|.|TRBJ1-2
TGTGCCAGTAGTTATGGCGGACAGGGCGAATATGGCTACACCTTC
CASSYGGQGEYGYTF
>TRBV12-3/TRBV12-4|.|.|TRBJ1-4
TGTGCCAGCATGAGTGCAACTAATGAAAAACTGTTTTTT
CASMSATNEKLFF
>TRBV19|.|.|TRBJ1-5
TGTGCCAGTAGTACGGTCGATGCTCAGCCCCAGCATTTT
CASSTVDAQPQHF
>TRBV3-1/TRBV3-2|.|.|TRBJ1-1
TGTGCCAGCAGCCAAGCGCGCACTGAAGCTTTCTTT
CASSQARTEAFF
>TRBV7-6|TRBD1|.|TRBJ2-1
TGTGCCAGCAGCTCCTTCCTCTTACAGGGGGCGCAAGGTGAGCAGTTCTTC
CASSSFLLQGAQGEQFF
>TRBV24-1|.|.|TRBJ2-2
TGTGCCACCAGTGACCCTACTAGGGTCAACGGGGAGCTGTTTTTT
CATSDPTRVNGELFF
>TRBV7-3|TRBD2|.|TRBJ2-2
TGTGCCAGCAGCTCGCTAGCGGGAGCCGGCGGGGAGCTGTTTTTT
CASSSLAGAGGELFF
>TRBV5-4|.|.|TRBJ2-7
TGTGCCAGCAGCCACAGAGAGTCAAGCTCCTACGAGCAGTACTTC
CASSHRESSSYEQYF
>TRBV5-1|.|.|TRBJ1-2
TGCGCCAGCAGCCCTGACCCGGGGGCTAACTATGGCTACACCTTC
CASSPDPGANYGYTF
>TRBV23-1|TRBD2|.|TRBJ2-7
TGCGCCAGCAGTCAGGCCCGACTAGCTCCCGGAGAGGGAGAGCAGTACTTC
CASSQARLAPGEGEQYF